This T cell receptor (beta chain) was documented in a study of control samples from healthy donors and cancer patients. Here immunoSEQ multiplex PCR was the method, and the copy in TCRdb shows in-frame clones only, minus some. The data hold 90,000 to 100,000 clones, with around three quarters observed a single time. This clone has a handful of counts. Germline CDR1 and CDR2: MNHEY and SVGEGT. The CDR3 has 14 amino acids. Trimming shortened V by 0 bases and J by 1 base, and 4 bases separated the two germline ends. Input material: blood. This rearrangement joins TRBV6-2 or TRBV6-3 to TRBJ2-4; no clear D. The sequence derives from a woman in her twenties or thirties in good health. Written as DNA, the CDR3 is TGTGCCAGCAGTTACTCAGGGGCCAAAAACATTCAGTACTTC. Residues: CASSYSGAKNIQYF.